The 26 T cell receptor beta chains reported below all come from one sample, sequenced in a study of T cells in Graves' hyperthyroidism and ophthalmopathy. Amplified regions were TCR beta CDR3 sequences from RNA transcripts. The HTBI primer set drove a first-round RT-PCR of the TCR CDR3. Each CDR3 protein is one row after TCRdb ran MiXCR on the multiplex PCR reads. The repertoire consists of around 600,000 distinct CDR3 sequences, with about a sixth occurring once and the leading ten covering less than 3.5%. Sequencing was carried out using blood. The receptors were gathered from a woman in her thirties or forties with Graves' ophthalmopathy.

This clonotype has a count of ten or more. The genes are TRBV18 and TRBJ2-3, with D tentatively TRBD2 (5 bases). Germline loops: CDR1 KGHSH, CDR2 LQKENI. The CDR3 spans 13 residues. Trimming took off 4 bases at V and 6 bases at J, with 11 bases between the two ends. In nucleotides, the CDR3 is TGTGCCAGCTCACGGGGTGCGGGTGATACGCAGTATTTT. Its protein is CASSRGAGDTQYF.

CDR3 nucleotides: TGTGCCAGCAGCTCCACCGGACAGCTCTCTGGAAACACCATATATTTT. Translation gives CASSSTGQLSGNTIYF. The chain uses TRBV7-9 and TRBJ1-3; a weak D match, TRBD1 (6 bases). V dropped 4 bases and J dropped 0 bases, with 13 bases sitting between them. Per the germline V gene, CDR1 is SEHNR and CDR2 is FQNEAQ (reference sequence). The CDR3 has 16 residues.

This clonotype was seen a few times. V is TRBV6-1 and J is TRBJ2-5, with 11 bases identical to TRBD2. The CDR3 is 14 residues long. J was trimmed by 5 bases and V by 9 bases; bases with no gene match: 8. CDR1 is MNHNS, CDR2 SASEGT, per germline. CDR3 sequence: CASSSGRLLETQYF. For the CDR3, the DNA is TGTGCCAGTTCTAGCGGGAGGCTTTTGGAGACCCAGTACTTC.

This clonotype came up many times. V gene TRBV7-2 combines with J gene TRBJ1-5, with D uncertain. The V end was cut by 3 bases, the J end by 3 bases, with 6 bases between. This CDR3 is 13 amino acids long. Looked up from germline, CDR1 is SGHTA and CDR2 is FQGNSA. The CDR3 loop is CASSFHINQPQHF. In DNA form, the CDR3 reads TGTGCCAGCAGCTTCCATATCAATCAGCCCCAGCATTTT.

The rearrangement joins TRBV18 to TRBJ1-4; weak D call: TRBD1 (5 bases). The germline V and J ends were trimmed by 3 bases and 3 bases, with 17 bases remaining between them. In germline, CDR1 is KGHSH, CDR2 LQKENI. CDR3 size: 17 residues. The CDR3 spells CASSPANRGTSNEKLFF. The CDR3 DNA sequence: TGTGCCAGCTCACCCGCCAATCGAGGGACGTCTAATGAAAAACTGTTTTTT.

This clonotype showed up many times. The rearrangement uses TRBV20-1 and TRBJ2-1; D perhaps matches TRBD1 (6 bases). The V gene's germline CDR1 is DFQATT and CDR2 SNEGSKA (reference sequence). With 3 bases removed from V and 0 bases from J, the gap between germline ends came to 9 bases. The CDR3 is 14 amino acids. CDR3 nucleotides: TGCAGTGCTAGGGGGGACAACTCCTACAATGAGCAGTTCTTC. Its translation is CSARGDNSYNEQFF.

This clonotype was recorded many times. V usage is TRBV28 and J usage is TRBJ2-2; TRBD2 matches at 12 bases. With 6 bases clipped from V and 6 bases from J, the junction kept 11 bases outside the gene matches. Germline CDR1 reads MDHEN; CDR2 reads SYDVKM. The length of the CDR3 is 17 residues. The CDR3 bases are TGTGCCAGCAGCCCACTTGGACTAGCGGGAAGGGCCGGGGAGCTGTTTTTT. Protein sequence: CASSPLGLAGRAGELFF. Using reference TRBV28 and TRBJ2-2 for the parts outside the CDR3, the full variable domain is DVKVTQSSRYLVKRTGEKVFLECVQDMDHENMFWYRQDPGLGLRLIYFSYDVKMKEKGDIPEGYSVSREKKERFSLILESASTNQTSMYLCASSPLGLAGRAGELFFGEGSRLTVL.

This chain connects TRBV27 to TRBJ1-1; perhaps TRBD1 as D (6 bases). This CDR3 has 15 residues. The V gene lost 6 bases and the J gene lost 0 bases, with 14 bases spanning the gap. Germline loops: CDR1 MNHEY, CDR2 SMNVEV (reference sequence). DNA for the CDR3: TGTGCCAGCAGGCCCGGACAGATTTTGAACACTGAAGCTTTCTTT. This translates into CASRPGQILNTEAFF.

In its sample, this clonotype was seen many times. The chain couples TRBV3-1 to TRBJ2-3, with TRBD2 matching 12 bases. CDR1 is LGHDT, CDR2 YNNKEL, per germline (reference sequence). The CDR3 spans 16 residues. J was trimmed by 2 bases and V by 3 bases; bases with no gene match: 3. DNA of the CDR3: TGTGCCAGCAGCCACTGGACTAGCGGGGACACAGATACGCAGTATTTT. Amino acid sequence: CASSHWTSGDTDTQYF.

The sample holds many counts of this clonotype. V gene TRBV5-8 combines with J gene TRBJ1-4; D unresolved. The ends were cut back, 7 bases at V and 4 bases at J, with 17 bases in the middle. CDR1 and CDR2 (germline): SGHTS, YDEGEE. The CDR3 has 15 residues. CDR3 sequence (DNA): TGTGCCAGCCCCTCGTGGACCGGAGTTAATGAAAAACTGTTTTTT. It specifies CASPSWTGVNEKLFF.

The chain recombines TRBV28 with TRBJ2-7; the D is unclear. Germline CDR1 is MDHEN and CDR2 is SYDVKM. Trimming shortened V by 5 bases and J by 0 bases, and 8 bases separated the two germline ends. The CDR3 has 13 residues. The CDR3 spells CASSTLDSYEQYF. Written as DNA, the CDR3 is TGTGCCAGCAGTACCCTCGACTCCTACGAGCAGTACTTC.

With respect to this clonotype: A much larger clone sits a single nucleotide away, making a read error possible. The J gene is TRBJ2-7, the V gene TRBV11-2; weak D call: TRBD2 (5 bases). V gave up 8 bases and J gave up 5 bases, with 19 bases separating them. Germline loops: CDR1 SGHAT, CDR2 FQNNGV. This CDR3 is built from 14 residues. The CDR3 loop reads CASSSTRVIDEQYF. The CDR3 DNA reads TGTGCCAGCTCTTCAACTAGGGTGATCGACGAGCAGTACTTC.

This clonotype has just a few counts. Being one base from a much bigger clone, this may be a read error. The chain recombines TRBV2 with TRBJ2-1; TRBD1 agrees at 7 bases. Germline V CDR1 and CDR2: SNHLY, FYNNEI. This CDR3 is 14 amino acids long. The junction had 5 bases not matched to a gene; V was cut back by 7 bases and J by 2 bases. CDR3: CASNRDSPYNEQFF. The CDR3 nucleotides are TGTGCCAGCAATCGGGACAGCCCCTACAATGAGCAGTTCTTC.

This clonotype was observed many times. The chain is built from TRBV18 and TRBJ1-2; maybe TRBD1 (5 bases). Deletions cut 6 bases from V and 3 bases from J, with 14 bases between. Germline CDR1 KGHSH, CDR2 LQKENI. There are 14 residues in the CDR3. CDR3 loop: CASSPRGTDYGYTF. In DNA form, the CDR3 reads TGTGCCAGCTCCCCGAGGGGTACAGACTATGGCTACACCTTC.

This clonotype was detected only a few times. This CDR3 reads CASSHLQTGARNYGYTF. The CDR3 DNA sequence: TGTGCCAGCAGCCATCTTCAAACAGGGGCACGGAACTATGGCTACACCTTC. The J gene is TRBJ1-2, the V gene TRBV3-1, with 7 bases fitting TRBD1. This CDR3 is built from 17 residues. J was trimmed by 2 bases and V by 3 bases; bases with no gene match: 12. CDR1 is LGHDT and CDR2 is YNNKEL in the germline V gene (reference sequence). Full variable domain (rest looked up from reference TRBV3-1 and TRBJ1-2): DTAVSQTPKYLVTQMGNDKSIKCEQNLGHDTMYWYKQDSKKFLKIMFSYNNKELIINETVPNRFSPKSPDKAHLNLHINSLELGDSAVYFCASSHLQTGARNYGYTFGSGTRLTVV.

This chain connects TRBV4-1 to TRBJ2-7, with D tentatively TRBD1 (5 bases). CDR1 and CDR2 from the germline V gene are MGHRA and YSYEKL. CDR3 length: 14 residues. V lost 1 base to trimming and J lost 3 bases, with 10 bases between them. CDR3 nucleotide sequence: TGCGCCAGCAGCCAAGCCGACGACAGCTACGAGCAGTACTTC. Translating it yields CASSQADDSYEQYF.

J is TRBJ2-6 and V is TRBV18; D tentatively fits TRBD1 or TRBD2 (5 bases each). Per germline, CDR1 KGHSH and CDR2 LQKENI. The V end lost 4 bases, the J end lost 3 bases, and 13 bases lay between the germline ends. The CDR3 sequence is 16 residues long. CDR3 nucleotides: TGTGCCAGCTCACTTCTTCAGGGAGTTGGGGCCAACGTCCTGACTTTC. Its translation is CASSLLQGVGANVLTF.

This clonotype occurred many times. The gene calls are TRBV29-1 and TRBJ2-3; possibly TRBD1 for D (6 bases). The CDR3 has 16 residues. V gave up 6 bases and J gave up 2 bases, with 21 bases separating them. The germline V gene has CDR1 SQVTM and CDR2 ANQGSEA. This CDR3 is CSVGQNRDKDTDTQYF. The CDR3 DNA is TGCAGCGTGGGACAAAACCGGGACAAAGACACAGATACGCAGTATTTT.

CDR3 protein: CSARDFRTGVNEQYF. The DNA of the CDR3 is TGCAGTGCTAGAGATTTCCGGACAGGGGTGAACGAGCAGTACTTC. The chain has TRBV20-1 and TRBJ2-7; 9 positions match TRBD1. V was pared by 0 bases and J by 5 bases, with 8 bases of the junction left unmatched. The CDR3 totals 15 residues. Germline values: CDR1 DFQATT, CDR2 SNEGSKA (reference sequence).

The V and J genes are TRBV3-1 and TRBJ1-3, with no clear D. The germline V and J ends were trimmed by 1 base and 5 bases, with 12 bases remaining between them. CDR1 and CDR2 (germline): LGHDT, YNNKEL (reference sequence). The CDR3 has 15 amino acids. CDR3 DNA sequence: TGTGCCAGCAGCCAAGTCGACGGGATGCGAAACACCATATATTTT. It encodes CASSQVDGMRNTIYF.

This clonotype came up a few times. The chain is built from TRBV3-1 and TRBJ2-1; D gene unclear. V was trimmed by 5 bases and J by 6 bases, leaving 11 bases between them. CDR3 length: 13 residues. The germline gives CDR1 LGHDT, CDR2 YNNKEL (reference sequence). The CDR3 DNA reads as TGTGCCAGCAGCTTTCTACTCGGCAATGAGCAGTTCTTC. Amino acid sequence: CASSFLLGNEQFF.

The CDR3 DNA reads as TGTGCCAGCTCACCTGAGGGACTAGCGGGACACACAGATACGCAGTATTTT. Translating gives CASSPEGLAGHTDTQYF. The rearrangement uses TRBV18 and TRBJ2-3; 13 bases agree with TRBD2. Losses at the gene ends were 3 bases for V and 2 bases for J; bases not matched to a gene: 5. CDR1 KGHSH and CDR2 LQKENI come from the germline V gene. The CDR3 has 17 amino acids.

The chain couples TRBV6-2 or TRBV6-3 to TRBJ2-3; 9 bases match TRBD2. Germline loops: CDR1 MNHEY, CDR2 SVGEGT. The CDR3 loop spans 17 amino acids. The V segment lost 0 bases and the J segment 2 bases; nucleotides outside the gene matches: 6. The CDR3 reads CASSYSSLAGTTDTQYF. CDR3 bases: TGTGCCAGCAGTTACTCGAGTCTAGCGGGGACCACAGATACGCAGTATTTT.

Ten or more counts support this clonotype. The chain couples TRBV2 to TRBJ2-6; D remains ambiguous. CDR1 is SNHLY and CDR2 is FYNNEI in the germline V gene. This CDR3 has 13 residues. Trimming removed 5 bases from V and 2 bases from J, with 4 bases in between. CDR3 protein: CASSSAGANVLTF. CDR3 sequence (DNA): TGTGCCAGCAGTAGCGCTGGGGCCAACGTCCTGACTTTC.

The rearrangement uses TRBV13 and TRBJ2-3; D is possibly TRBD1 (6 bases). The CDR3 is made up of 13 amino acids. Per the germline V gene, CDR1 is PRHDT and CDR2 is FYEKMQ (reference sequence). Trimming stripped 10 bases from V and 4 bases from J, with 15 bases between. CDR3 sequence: CAINQGFSDTQYF. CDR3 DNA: TGTGCCATAAACCAGGGGTTCTCAGATACGCAGTATTTT.

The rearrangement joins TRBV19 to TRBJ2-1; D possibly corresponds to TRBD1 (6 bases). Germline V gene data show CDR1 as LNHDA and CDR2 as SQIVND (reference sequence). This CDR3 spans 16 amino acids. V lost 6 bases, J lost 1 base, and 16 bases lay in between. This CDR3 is CASRPPTGPSYNEQFF. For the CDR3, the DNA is TGTGCCAGTAGACCGCCGACAGGTCCATCCTACAATGAGCAGTTCTTC. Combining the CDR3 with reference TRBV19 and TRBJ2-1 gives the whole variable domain DGGITQSPKYLFRKEGQNVTLSCEQNLNHDAMYWYRQDPGQGLRLIYYSQIVNDFQKGDIAEGYSVSREKKESFPLTVTSAQKNPTAFYLCASRPPTGPSYNEQFFGPGTRLTVL.